What follows are 12 T cell receptor beta chains derived from one specimen sequenced in a study of neurological immune-mediated disorders. TCRdb re-analysed the 5' RACE reads in MiXCR, keeping a single row per CDR3 protein. The table shows about 14,000 distinct CDR3 sequences, with about 13% occurring only once. The sample taken for sequencing was CD8+ T cells from blood. The receptor source for this set is a female donor with HTLV-1-associated myelopathy (HAM/TSP).

Concerning this clonotype itself: At one of its ends the junction is not consistent with the germline gene, which may arise from a read error. The genes are TRBV27 and TRBJ2-1; TRBD2 matches 13 bases. This CDR3 is 17 amino acids long. Germline CDR1 reads MNHEY; CDR2 reads SMNVEV (reference sequence). The CDR3 bases are TGTGCCAGCAGTCCTGGACTAGCGGGAGAGTGGGGGAATGAGCAGTTATTC. Its protein product is CASSPGLAGEWGNEQLF.

In this sample, this clonotype turned up many times. The V gene is TRBV11-2, the J gene TRBJ2-3, with D possibly being TRBD2 (5 bases). The CDR3 runs 14 residues. Germline V lookup: CDR1 SGHAT, CDR2 FQNNGV. Trimming took 5 bases from V and 2 from J, leaving 11 bases between them. The CDR3 region has the DNA TGTGCCAGCAGCGCAGGTGACTACACAGATACGCAGTATTTT. This sequence encodes CASSAGDYTDTQYF.

The sample holds a few counts of this clonotype. Possible read error: a much larger clone is one base away. J is TRBJ1-2 and V is TRBV3-1, with a weak D call TRBD1 (6 bases). V lost 7 bases and J lost 8, with 26 bases in between. The V gene's germline CDR1 is LGHDT and CDR2 YNNKEL (reference sequence). The CDR3 runs 16 residues. CDR3 residues: CASIPGAGPYLFGYTF. Written as DNA, the CDR3 is TGTGCCAGCATCCCAGGGGCAGGGCCCTACCTCTTCGGCTACACCTTC. Filled out from reference TRBV3-1 and TRBJ1-2, the complete variable domain reads DTAVSQTPKYLVTQMGNDKSIKCEQNLGHDTMYWYKQDSKKFLKIMFSYNNKELIINETVPNRFSPKSPDKAHLNLHINSLELGDSAVYFCASIPGAGPYLFGYTFGSGTRLTVV.

This clonotype came up many times. This sequence joins TRBV29-1 and TRBJ1-1, with D tentatively TRBD1 (6 bases). Germline CDR1 SQVTM, CDR2 ANQGSEA. V lost 7 bases and J lost 3, with 15 bases in between. CDR3 length: 13 amino acids. The CDR3: CSDSQGSYTEAFF. The CDR3 region has the DNA TGCAGCGATTCTCAGGGGAGCTACACTGAAGCTTTCTTT.

The table lists this clonotype with many counts. This chain connects TRBV6-5 to TRBJ2-7, with 10 bases aligning to TRBD1. Germline CDR1 is MNHEY and CDR2 is SVGAGI. V shed 7 bases, J shed 6 bases, and the junction held 12 bases outside the gene matches. This CDR3 is 15 amino acids long. CDR3 amino acids: CASTGAGQGFREQYF. The CDR3 DNA sequence: TGTGCCAGCACCGGAGCGGGACAGGGGTTCCGCGAGCAGTACTTC.

This clonotype was detected ten times or more. The V and J genes are TRBV3-1 and TRBJ1-5, with D possibly being TRBD1 (5 bases). This CDR3 comprises 15 residues. The V and J ends lost 1 base and 2 bases respectively, with 9 bases between them. Germline values: CDR1 LGHDT, CDR2 YNNKEL (reference sequence). CDR3 amino acids: CASSQGLGGNQPQHF. DNA of the CDR3: TGTGCCAGCAGCCAAGGGCTGGGGGGCAATCAGCCCCAGCATTTT.

There are many counts of this clonotype. This sequence joins TRBV9 and TRBJ2-3; D is uncertain. In germline, CDR1 is SGDLS, CDR2 YYNGEE. V was cut by 0 bases and J by 3 bases, with 11 bases left in between. This CDR3 comprises 15 residues. The CDR3 region is CASSVAALVTDTQYF. CDR3 coding DNA: TGTGCCAGCAGCGTAGCGGCGCTGGTTACAGATACGCAGTATTTT.

This clonotype was observed many times. The chain uses TRBV11-3 and TRBJ2-2; D is ambiguous. The CDR3 extends over 13 amino acids. Trimming took 1 base from V and 7 from J, leaving 7 bases between them. Germline V gene lookup returns CDR1 SGHNT and CDR2 YENEEA. The CDR3 region is CASSLAFDGELFF. The CDR3 bases are TGTGCCAGCAGCTTAGCCTTCGACGGGGAGCTGTTTTTT.

This clonotype was seen many times. V gene TRBV27 combines with J gene TRBJ1-1; unclear D gene. V lost 5 bases and J lost 1, with 8 bases in between. Germline CDR1 is MNHEY and CDR2 is SMNVEV (reference sequence). This CDR3 region has 13 residues. This chain's CDR3 is CASSPTENTEAFF. DNA of the CDR3: TGTGCCAGCAGTCCTACAGAGAACACTGAAGCTTTCTTT.

This clonotype occurred many times. The V call is TRBV29-1, the J call TRBJ2-1; 8 positions match TRBD1. Germline V gene data show CDR1 as SQVTM and CDR2 as ANQGSEA. V dropped 1 base and J dropped 5; count of bases not matched to a gene: 10. The CDR3 runs to 16 residues. DNA of the CDR3: TGCAGCGTTGAAGCCCGTTCGGGACAGGATCACAATGAGCAGTTCTTC. The encoded protein is CSVEARSGQDHNEQFF.

To note about this clonotype: The limits of the CDR3 on the DNA are not certain, so only TCRdb's listed CDR3 is given. V usage is TRBV4-2 and J usage is TRBJ2-5; the table's D call, TRBD2, has no DNA check behind it. CDR1 and CDR2 from the germline V gene are LGHNA and YNFKEQ. The CDR3 region is 19 residues in length, termini included. The CDR3 loop is CASSFYICSARDLEETQYF.

This clonotype was seen repeatedly, ten times or more. The chain has TRBV5-6 and TRBJ2-7; possibly TRBD1 or TRBD2 for D (5 bases each). The CDR3 is 15 amino acids. Germline V gives CDR1 SGHDT, CDR2 YYEEEE. Trimming removed 0 bases at V and 0 bases at J, with 10 bases between. The CDR3 sequence: CASSLVPGSSYEQYF. CDR3 nucleotides: TGTGCCAGCAGCTTGGTCCCAGGGAGCTCCTACGAGCAGTACTTC.